This entry features one T cell receptor (beta chain) sequence. The sample comes from a study of blood T cell repertoires in COVID-19. At the level of the study: The origin of the acute and convalescent COVID-19 samples was the United States, Italy and Spain. Sources were T cells, B-cell-depleted T cells, or PBMCs; the material itself was cDNA or gDNA.

The authors' processing: Nucleated cell counts were estimated from reference gene primer amplification. Method: immunoSEQ multiplex PCR; TCRdb's copy keeps in-frame clones and lacks some. D and trimming come from the DNA, and the V and J calls and clone size come from that table. The sample has 200,000 to 250,000 clones, about 85% seen once. The CDR3 contains 14 residues. Germline V gives CDR1 KGHDR, CDR2 SFDVKD. The ends were cut back, 0 bases at V and 4 bases at J, with 5 bases in the middle. The chain recombines TRBV24-1 with TRBJ2-2; D is uncertain. This TCR came from a woman aged 18-35 years who had recovered from COVID-19. The sequencing input was peripheral blood. In DNA, the CDR3 is TGTGCCACCAGTGATTTGGACTTCACCGGGGAGCTGTTTTTT. Translation gives CATSDLDFTGELFF.